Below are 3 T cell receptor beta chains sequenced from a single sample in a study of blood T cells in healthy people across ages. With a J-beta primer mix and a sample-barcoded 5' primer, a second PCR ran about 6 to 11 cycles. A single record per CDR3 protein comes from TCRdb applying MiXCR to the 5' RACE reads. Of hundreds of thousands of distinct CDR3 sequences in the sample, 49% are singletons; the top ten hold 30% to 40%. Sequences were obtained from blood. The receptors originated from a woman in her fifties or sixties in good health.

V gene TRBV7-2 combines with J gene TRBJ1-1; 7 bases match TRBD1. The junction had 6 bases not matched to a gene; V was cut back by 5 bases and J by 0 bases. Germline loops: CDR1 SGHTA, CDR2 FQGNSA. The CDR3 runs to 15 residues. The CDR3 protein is CASSRQGIMNTEAFF. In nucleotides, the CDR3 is TGTGCCAGCAGCCGACAGGGTATTATGAACACTGAAGCTTTCTTT.

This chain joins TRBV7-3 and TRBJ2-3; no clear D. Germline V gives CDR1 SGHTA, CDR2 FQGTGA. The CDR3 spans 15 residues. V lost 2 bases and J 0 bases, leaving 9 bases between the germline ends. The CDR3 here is CASSLGSLSTDTQYF. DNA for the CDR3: TGTGCCAGCAGCTTAGGAAGTTTAAGCACAGATACGCAGTATTTT.

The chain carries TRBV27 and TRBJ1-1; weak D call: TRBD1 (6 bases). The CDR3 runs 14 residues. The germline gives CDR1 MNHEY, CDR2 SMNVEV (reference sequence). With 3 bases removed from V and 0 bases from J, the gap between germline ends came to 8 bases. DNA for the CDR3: TGTGCCAGCAGTTTCGGGGGCATGAACACTGAAGCTTTCTTT. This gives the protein CASSFGGMNTEAFF.